This T cell receptor beta chain was identified in a study of blood T cells in healthy people across ages. Alongside a J-beta primer mix, a sample-barcoded 5' primer served in a second PCR lasting roughly 7 to 11 cycles. TCRdb passed the 5' RACE reads through MiXCR, listing each CDR3 protein once. This sample has some 1.6 million distinct CDR3 sequences, with around 36% found just once. This clonotype was picked up many times. V lost 2 bases, J lost 5 bases, and 3 bases stayed unmatched. CDR1 is ENHRY and CDR2 is SYGVKD in the germline V gene. CDR3 length equals 14 residues. The sequencing input was blood. J is TRBJ2-5 and V is TRBV10-3, with TRBD1 identical over 9 bases. The sequence came from a young woman in good health. CDR3 in DNA: TGTGCCATCAGTGAGGCGGGACAGGGTGAGACCCAGTACTTC. This translates into CAISEAGQGETQYF.